The clone carrying this TCR beta chain came up a few times. Its antigen is unidentified. V was shortened by 2 bases and J by 6 bases, with 17 bases between the two germline ends. The CDR3 runs 15 residues. Germline V gene data show CDR1 as MNHEY and CDR2 as SVGAGI. Authors of the study amplified TCR beta CDR3 regions from RNA transcripts. Initially, a first-round RT-PCR of the TCR CDR3 employed the HTBI primer set. TCRdb ran MiXCR on the multiplex PCR reads and lists one entry per CDR3 protein. This sample has about 600,000 distinct CDR3 sequences, with more than 15% found just once. These data originate in a study of T cells in Graves' hyperthyroidism and ophthalmopathy. The study's findings and limits: Appearing also in blood were most of the thyroid clonotypes expanded above 0.001.

This rearrangement joins TRBV6-5 to TRBJ2-7; no firm D call. Material for sequencing was blood. This TCR was sampled from a woman between 35 and 50 years old with Graves' ophthalmopathy. Here the CDR3 reads CASSYGGREPCEQYF. The CDR3 region has the DNA TGTGCCAGCAGTTACGGCGGACGTGAACCCTGCGAGCAGTACTTC.